Detailed here is one T cell receptor (beta chain). Its antigen is unknown. Cells sorted by CD45RO/CCR7/CD25/CD127/CD95/CD27 comprised CD4+ naive, central memory, regulatory and stem cell-like memory cells. The V and J ends lost 0 bases and 3 bases respectively, with 14 bases between them. The CDR3 has 16 amino acids. Germline assignment: CDR1 LGHNA and CDR2 YNFKEQ. These data are taken from a study of beta chain features in type 1 diabetes. Study-level information: Examination of sorted cells across all samples involved 100 million or so cells.

Study-wide results and limits: TCRB CDR3s were moderately but significantly shorter in Type 1 diabetes patients in all four CD4+ subsets.

Investigators reverse transcribed all isolated RNA, so they sequenced expressed TCRB transcripts. Repertoires were generated with immunoSEQ multiplex PCR, while TCRdb's copy carries only in-frame clones and drops some. The data contain hundreds of thousands of clones, 13% of them seen just once; the ten biggest clones take up 0.022%. The J gene is TRBJ1-2, the V gene TRBV4-2; D not certain. The sequencing input was naive CD4+ T cells from blood. This TCR came from a man aged 18 to 30 with type 1 diabetes. In DNA, the CDR3 is TGTGCCAGCAGCCAAGATCAGCTCGACGATCACTATGGCTACACCTTC. It codes for CASSQDQLDDHYGYTF.